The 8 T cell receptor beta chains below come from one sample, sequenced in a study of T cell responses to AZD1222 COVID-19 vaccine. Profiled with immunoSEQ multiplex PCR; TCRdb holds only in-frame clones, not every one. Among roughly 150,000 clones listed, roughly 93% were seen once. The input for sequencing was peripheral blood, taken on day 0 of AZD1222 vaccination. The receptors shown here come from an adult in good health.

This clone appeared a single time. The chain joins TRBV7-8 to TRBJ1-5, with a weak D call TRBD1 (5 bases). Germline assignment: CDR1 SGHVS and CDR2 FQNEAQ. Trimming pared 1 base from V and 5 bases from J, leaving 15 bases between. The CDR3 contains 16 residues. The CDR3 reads CASSLVGRVHDQPQHF. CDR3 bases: TGTGCCAGCAGCTTAGTGGGCAGGGTACACGATCAGCCCCAGCATTTT.

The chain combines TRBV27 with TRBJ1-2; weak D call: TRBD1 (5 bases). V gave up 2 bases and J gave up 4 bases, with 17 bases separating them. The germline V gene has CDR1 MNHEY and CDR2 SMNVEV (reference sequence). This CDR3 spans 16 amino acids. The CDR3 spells CASSLGVVGEGYGYTF. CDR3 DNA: TGTGCCAGCAGTTTAGGTGTAGTGGGGGAGGGCTATGGCTACACCTTC.

In DNA form, the CDR3 reads TGTGCCAGCTCACCACAAGGGTTCAATCAGCCCCAGCATTTT. Translated, it gives CASSPQGFNQPQHF. This chain links TRBV18 with TRBJ1-5, with D hard to call. Trimming took 1 base from V and 3 from J, leaving 7 bases between them. The CDR3 length is 14 residues. Germline CDR1 and CDR2: KGHSH and LQKENI.

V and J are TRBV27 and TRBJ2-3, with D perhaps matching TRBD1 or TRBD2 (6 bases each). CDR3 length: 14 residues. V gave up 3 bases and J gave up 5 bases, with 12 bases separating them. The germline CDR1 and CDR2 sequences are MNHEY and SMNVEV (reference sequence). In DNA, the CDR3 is TGTGCCAGCAGTTTTAGGGGGGCACGAGATACGCAGTATTTT. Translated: CASSFRGARDTQYF.

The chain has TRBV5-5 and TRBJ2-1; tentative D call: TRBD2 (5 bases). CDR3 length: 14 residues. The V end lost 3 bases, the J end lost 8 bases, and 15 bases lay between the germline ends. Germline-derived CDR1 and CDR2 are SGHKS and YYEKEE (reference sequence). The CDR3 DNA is TGTGCCAGCAGCTCAGAGCCTACTAGGGATGAGCAGTTCTTC. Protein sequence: CASSSEPTRDEQFF.

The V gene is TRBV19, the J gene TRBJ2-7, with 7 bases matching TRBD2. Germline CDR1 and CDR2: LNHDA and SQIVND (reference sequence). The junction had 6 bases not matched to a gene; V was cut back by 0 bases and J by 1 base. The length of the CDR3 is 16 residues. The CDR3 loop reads CASSIELAVTSYEQYF. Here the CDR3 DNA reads TGTGCCAGTAGTATAGAGCTAGCGGTAACGTCCTACGAGCAGTACTTC.

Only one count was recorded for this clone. In DNA, the CDR3 is TGTGCCAGCAGTGCCGACAGGGGGTCCTACAATGAGCAGTTCTTC. It encodes CASSADRGSYNEQFF. The rearrangement links TRBV2 to TRBJ2-1; TRBD1 matches 9 bases. The CDR3 is 15 residues long. Per germline, CDR1 SNHLY and CDR2 FYNNEI. V was pared by 4 bases and J by 1 base, with 2 bases of the junction left unmatched.

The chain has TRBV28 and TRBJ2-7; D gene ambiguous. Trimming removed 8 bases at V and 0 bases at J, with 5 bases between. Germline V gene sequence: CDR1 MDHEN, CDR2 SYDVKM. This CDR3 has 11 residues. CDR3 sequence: CASGPSYEQYF. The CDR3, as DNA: TGTGCCAGCGGCCCCTCCTACGAGCAGTACTTC.